Sequencing of this TCR beta chain was carried out in a study of blood T cells in healthy people across ages. Only one count was recorded for this clonotype. Its matching antigen is unknown. Study-level points and caveats: The donors' CMV status was not determined, possibly confounding changes in expanded clonotypes. TCR beta diversity was tightly associated with the proportion of naive T cells.

Each individual donor underwent a draw of approximately 9.8 milliliters of peripheral blood. The V gene end was trimmed by 3 bases and the J gene end by 4 bases; junction bases not matched to a gene: 8. The CDR3 covers 16 residues. Germline CDR1 is SNHLY and CDR2 is FYNNEI. PCR was performed a second time for roughly 7 to 12 cycles using a sample-barcoded 5' primer and a J-beta primer mix. TCRdb processed the 5' RACE reads anew with MiXCR; each CDR3 protein has one entry. The sample has some 790,000 distinct CDR3 sequences; about 30% are singletons. The TCR sequence derives from a woman over 75 in good health. What was sequenced was blood. This sequence joins TRBV2 and TRBJ2-1; TRBD2 aligns across 8 bases. CDR3 nucleotides: TGTGCCAGCAGTGATCCCGGGCGGGGGGATTACAATGAGCAGTTCTTC. The encoded protein is CASSDPGRGDYNEQFF.